A selection of T cell receptor beta chains follows, all from one sample in a study of Ad26.COV2.S vaccination and SARS-CoV-2 variants. Method: immunoSEQ multiplex PCR; TCRdb's copy keeps in-frame clones and lacks some. The profile covers around 250,000 clones, with roughly 86% appearing a single time and under 4% taken by the ten largest. The sample was peripheral blood, taken in a trial of Ad26.COV2.S vaccine versus placebo. These receptor sequences come from a person between 18 and 59 years old who received the Ad26.COV2.S COVID-19 vaccine or a placebo. Both conserved end residues are part of each CDR3. D genes are given only for firm matches. Only part of the rows carry a size: once, few, many, or a class if the clone is expanded.

DNA | CDR3 | size | J | V | D
TGTGCCAGTCTCGAGGGACAGGCCTCCTACGAGCAGTACTTC | CASLEGQASYEQYF | once | TRBJ2-7 | TRBV19 | TRBD1
TGTGCCAGCAGCCCGAACAGGGGTTTGAACACTGAAGCTTTCTTT | CASSPNRGLNTEAFF | few | TRBJ1-1 | TRBV4-2 | TRBD1
TGCGCCAGCAGCTTCACCGGGGAGCTGTTTTTT | CASSFTGELFF | few | TRBJ2-2 | TRBV5-1 | NA
TGCGCCAGCAGCTTAGGACAGGGAAATGAAAAACTGTTTTTT | CASSLGQGNEKLFF | NA | TRBJ1-4 | TRBV5-1 | TRBD1
TGTGCCAGCAGCCAGGACAGGGGGACCTACAATGAGCAGTTCTTC | CASSQDRGTYNEQFF | once | TRBJ2-1 | TRBV5-4 | TRBD1
TGTGCCAGCAGCTTAGAAGAGGGCACGACTGAAGCTTTCTTT | CASSLEEGTTEAFF | NA | TRBJ1-1 | TRBV7-2 | NA
TGTGCCAGCGTGGGGGACACTGAAGCTTTCTTT | CASVGDTEAFF | NA | TRBJ1-1 | TRBV2 | NA
TGTGCCAGCAGCTCCCGGACAGGGGGGATTGAGCAGTTCTTC | CASSSRTGGIEQFF | NA | TRBJ2-1 | TRBV6-2/TRBV6-3 | TRBD1
TGTGCCAGTAGGAACCCCGGGGAGAGAGAGACCCAGTACTTC | CASRNPGERETQYF | NA | TRBJ2-5 | TRBV19 | NA
TGTGCCAGCAGTCCGCCGGGACGCCGAGAACCTGAAGCTTTCTTT | CASSPPGRREPEAFF | NA | TRBJ1-1 | TRBV28 | NA
TGTGCCAGCAGCCAAGGCAGGTATCCGCATCACAATGAGCAGTTCTTC | CASSQGRYPHHNEQFF | NA | TRBJ2-1 | TRBV3-1/TRBV3-2 | NA
TGTGCTAGTGGTTTGTACCTGGGACCTACCTACGAGCAGTACTTC | CASGLYLGPTYEQYF | NA | TRBJ2-7 | TRBV12-5 | NA
TGTGCCATCATCGAGGTCGGGGTCCCTAGTAGCACCTTC | CAIIEVGVPSSTF | NA | TRBJ1-2 | TRBV7-9 | NA
TGTGCCAGCAGCTTTTCCCCACCCCCCACAGATACGCAGTATTTT | CASSFSPPPTDTQYF | NA | TRBJ2-3 | TRBV7-2 | NA
TGCGCCAGCAGGCTTCCCGGATACGGCGAGCAGTACTTC | CASRLPGYGEQYF | NA | TRBJ2-7 | TRBV5-1 | NA
TGCGCCAGCACCGGAGGGGGCACTGGGGCCAACGTCCTGACTTTC | CASTGGGTGANVLTF | NA | TRBJ2-6 | TRBV5-1 | NA
TGTGCCAGCAGTTCCCGATTGGGTATCGGTCCCGGGGAGCTGTTTTTT | CASSSRLGIGPGELFF | NA | TRBJ2-2 | TRBV27 | NA
TGTGCCAGCAGTGCCCCGGGACAGGGTAACTATGGCTACACCTTC | CASSAPGQGNYGYTF | once | TRBJ1-2 | TRBV9 | TRBD1
TGCACCAGCAGCCAGAGGAGGGGGGCGAGAAATGAGCAGTTCTTC | CTSSQRRGARNEQFF | NA | TRBJ2-1 | TRBV1 | NA
TGTGCCAGCAACCGGGATAGCAATCAGCCCCAGCATTTT | CASNRDSNQPQHF | NA | TRBJ1-5 | TRBV2 | NA
TGTGCCAGCAGTTACGGGGGGTGGACAGGGTCAGATACGCAGTATTTT | CASSYGGWTGSDTQYF | NA | TRBJ2-3 | TRBV6-5 | TRBD1
TGTGCCAGCAGCCAAGTGGCTAGCGGGGAAAATTACAATGAGCAGTTCTTC | CASSQVASGENYNEQFF | NA | TRBJ2-1 | TRBV4-2 | TRBD2
TGCGCCAGCAGCTTGGGTGGGGGCGCAACTAATGAAAAACTGTTTTTT | CASSLGGGATNEKLFF | NA | TRBJ1-4 | TRBV5-1 | NA
TGTGCCAGCAGCTCGGCCGCACAGGGAGTTAGCTACACCTTC | CASSSAAQGVSYTF | NA | TRBJ1-2 | TRBV5-6 | NA
TGTGCCAGCAGCGTCCCCGGGACTAGCGGGATCCACGAGCAGTACTTC | CASSVPGTSGIHEQYF | NA | TRBJ2-7 | TRBV7-8 | TRBD2
TGTGCCAGCAGTGAAGGGTGGGGGCTTAATGAGCAGTTCTTC | CASSEGWGLNEQFF | NA | TRBJ2-1 | TRBV2 | NA
TGTGCCAGCAGCTTGGTCCAGGGGGCGGGCACCGGGGAGCTGTTTTTT | CASSLVQGAGTGELFF | NA | TRBJ2-2 | TRBV7-2 | TRBD1
TGTGCCAGCAGTTTACTCGGGACAGACTCTAACTATGGCTACACCTTC | CASSLLGTDSNYGYTF | NA | TRBJ1-2 | TRBV7-9 | TRBD1
TGTGCCAGCAGTCGGACATTCGAGCAGTACTTC | CASSRTFEQYF | NA | TRBJ2-7 | TRBV6-5 | NA
TGTGCCAGCAGCTTGGGGGGCGGGTCGACAGATACGCAGTATTTT | CASSLGGGSTDTQYF | NA | TRBJ2-3 | TRBV5-6 | NA
TGTGCCAGCAGCCCGGGGGAGGGGAAGACAGATACGCAGTATTTT | CASSPGEGKTDTQYF | NA | TRBJ2-3 | TRBV11-3 | TRBD2
TGTGCCAGCTCACTCCCGGGGACTAGCGGGAGCGGGCCGCAGTATTTT | CASSLPGTSGSGPQYF | NA | TRBJ2-3 | TRBV18 | TRBD2
TGTGCCAGCAAAGGTGAGGGCGGAGGCACTGAAGCTTTCTTT | CASKGEGGGTEAFF | NA | TRBJ1-1 | TRBV7-9 | NA
TGTGCCAGTAGTATGGCCCAAAGGGTCGGGGGCACTGAAGCTTTCTTT | CASSMAQRVGGTEAFF | NA | TRBJ1-1 | TRBV19 | NA
TGTGCCAGCAGTTTACGTCAGCCCCAGCATTTT | CASSLRQPQHF | NA | TRBJ1-5 | TRBV28 | NA
TGTGCCTGGAGTGTCCCGGGACTAGTTCTATACGAGCAGTACTTC | CAWSVPGLVLYEQYF | few | TRBJ2-7 | TRBV30 | TRBD2
TGTGCCAGCAGCCCCCAGGGACTAGCGGGAGAGGAGACCCAGTACTTC | CASSPQGLAGEETQYF | NA | TRBJ2-5 | TRBV7-2 | TRBD2
TGCGCCAGCAGCACGGTAGCGGGAGGAGCGGGAGAGCAGTACTTC | CASSTVAGGAGEQYF | NA | TRBJ2-7 | TRBV5-1 | TRBD2
TGTGCCAGCAGTGATCAACCGGGCGGCACAGATACGCAGTATTTT | CASSDQPGGTDTQYF | NA | TRBJ2-3 | TRBV6-4 | NA
TGCGCCAGCAGCCAAGTCGTGAGGACAGGGGAAAATGGCTACACCTTC | CASSQVVRTGENGYTF | NA | TRBJ1-2 | TRBV4-3 | TRBD1
TGTGCCAGTGGACTAGACTACACAGATACGCAGTATTTT | CASGLDYTDTQYF | few | TRBJ2-3 | TRBV2 | TRBD2
TGTGCCAGCAGTCCCATGGGACAGGGAGTTGCCAATGAGCAGTTCTTC | CASSPMGQGVANEQFF | NA | TRBJ2-1 | TRBV6-2/TRBV6-3 | TRBD1
TGTGCCACCAGTGATTACATGAATACGCAGTATTTT | CATSDYMNTQYF | NA | TRBJ2-3 | TRBV24-1 | NA
TGCGCCAGCAGCTTGGGTGGGACAGGGGATTCTTACGAGCAGTACTTC | CASSLGGTGDSYEQYF | NA | TRBJ2-7 | TRBV5-1 | TRBD1
TGTGCCAGCAGTCCGCCAGGGGAGACCCAGTACTTC | CASSPPGETQYF | few | TRBJ2-5 | TRBV6-5 | NA
TGTGCCAGCAATCTCGTAGCGGGAGGATCCAATGAGCAGTTCTTC | CASNLVAGGSNEQFF | NA | TRBJ2-1 | TRBV28 | TRBD2
TGTGCGAGCGGAGGCGCGGAGGGCCCTGAGCAGTTCTTC | CASGGAEGPEQFF | NA | TRBJ2-1 | TRBV7-3 | NA
TGTGCCAGCAGTTTAGGGGTCGACGGTTCCTACAATGAGCAGTTCTTC | CASSLGVDGSYNEQFF | NA | TRBJ2-1 | TRBV6-5 | NA